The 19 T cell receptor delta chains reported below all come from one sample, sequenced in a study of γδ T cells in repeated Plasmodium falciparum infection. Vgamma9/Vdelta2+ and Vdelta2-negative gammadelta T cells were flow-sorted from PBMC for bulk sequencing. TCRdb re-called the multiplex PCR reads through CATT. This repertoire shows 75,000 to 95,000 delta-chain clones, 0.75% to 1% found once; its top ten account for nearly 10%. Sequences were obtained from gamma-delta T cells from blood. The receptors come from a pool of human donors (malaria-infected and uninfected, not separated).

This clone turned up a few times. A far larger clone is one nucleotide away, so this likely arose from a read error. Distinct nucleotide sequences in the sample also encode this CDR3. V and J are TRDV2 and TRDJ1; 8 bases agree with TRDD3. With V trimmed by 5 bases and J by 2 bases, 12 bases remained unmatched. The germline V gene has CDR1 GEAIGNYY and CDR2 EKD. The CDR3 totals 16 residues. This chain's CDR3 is CACGPGIRVVTDKLIF. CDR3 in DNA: TGTGCCTGTGGCCCTGGGATACGCGTGGTTACCGATAAACTCATCTTT.

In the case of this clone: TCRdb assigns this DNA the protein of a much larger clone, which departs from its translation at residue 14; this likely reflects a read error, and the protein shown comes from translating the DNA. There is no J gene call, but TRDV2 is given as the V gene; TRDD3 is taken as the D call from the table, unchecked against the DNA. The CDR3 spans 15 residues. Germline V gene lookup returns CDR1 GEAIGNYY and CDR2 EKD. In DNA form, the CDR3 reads TGTGCCTGTGACGGGTTGGAGGGGACGGCCGATAAACTCACCTTT. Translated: CACDGLEGTADKLTF.

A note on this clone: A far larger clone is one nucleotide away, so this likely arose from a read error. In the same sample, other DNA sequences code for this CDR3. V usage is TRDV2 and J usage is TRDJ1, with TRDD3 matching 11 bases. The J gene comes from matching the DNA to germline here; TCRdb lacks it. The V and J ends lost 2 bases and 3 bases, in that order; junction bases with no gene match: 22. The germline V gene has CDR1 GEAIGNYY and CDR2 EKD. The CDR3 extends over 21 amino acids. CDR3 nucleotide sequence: TGTGCCTGTGACATTCTAACTGCTAACCTACTGGGGGATAGACTACCCGATAAACTCATCTTT. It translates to CACDILTANLLGDRLPDKLIF.

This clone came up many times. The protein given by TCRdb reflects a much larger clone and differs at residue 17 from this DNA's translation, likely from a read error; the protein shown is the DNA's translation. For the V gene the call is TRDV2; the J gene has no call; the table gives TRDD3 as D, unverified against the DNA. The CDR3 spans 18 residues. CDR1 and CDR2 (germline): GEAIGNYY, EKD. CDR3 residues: CACDTVTPLGDRSGLLTF. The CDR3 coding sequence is TGTGCCTGTGACACCGTAACCCCACTGGGGGACCGCTCCGGGTTGCTCACCTTT.

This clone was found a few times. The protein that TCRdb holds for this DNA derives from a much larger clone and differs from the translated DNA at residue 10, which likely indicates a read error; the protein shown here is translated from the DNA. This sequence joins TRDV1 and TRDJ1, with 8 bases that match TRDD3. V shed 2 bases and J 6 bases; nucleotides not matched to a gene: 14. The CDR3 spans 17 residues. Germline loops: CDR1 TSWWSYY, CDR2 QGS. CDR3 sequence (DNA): TGTGCTCTTGGGGAAGGAGTGGGGGATGCGAATTCGTATAAACTCATCTTT. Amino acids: CALGEGVGDANSYKLIF.

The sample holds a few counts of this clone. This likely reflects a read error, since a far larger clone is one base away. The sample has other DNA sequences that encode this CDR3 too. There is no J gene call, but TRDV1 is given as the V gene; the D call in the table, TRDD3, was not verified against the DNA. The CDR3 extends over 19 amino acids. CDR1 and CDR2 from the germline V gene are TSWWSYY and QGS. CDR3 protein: CALGEGAKTRTGGYDKLIF. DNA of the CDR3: TGTGCTCTTGGGGAAGGGGCTAAAACCCGTACTGGGGGATACGACAAACTCATCTTC.

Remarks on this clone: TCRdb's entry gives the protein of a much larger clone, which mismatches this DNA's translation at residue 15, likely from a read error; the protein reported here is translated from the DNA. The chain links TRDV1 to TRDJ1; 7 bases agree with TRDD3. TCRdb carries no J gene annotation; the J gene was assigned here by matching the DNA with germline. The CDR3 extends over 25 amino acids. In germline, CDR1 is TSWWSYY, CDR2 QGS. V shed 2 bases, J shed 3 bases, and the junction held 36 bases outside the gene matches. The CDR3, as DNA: TGTGCTCTTGGGGAAGTGCCTAAACGGAGTCCCCGGATCATGGAGGATACGCGTCCATCCGATAAACTCATCTTT. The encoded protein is CALGEVPKRSPRIMEDTRPSDKLIF.

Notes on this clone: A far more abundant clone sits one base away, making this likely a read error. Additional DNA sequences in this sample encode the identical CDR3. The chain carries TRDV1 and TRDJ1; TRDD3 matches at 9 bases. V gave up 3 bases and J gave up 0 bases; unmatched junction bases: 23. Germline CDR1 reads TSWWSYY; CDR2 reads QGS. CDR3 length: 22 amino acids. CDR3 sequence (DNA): TGTGCTCTTGGGGAGAGAAGATTGATTCCCTTCCCGACTGGGGGAAACACCGATAAACTCATCTTT. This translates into CALGERRLIPFPTGGNTDKLIF.

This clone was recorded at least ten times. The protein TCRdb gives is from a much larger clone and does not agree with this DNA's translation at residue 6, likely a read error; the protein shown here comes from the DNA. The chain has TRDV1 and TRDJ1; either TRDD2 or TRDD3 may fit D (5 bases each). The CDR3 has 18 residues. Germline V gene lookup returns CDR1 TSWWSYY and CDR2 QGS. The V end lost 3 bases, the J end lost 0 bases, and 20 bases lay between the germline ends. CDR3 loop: CALGDPNWPHKYTDKLIF. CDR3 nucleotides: TGTGCTCTTGGGGATCCTAACTGGCCTCACAAGTACACCGATAAACTCATCTTT.

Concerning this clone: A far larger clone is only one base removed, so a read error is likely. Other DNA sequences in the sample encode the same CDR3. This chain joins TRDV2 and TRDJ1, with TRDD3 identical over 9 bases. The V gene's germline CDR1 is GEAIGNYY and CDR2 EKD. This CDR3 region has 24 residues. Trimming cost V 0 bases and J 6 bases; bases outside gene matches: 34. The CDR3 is CACDTLAPSPTAGGSYTDGHKLIF. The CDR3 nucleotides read TGTGCCTGTGACACCCTGGCCCCCTCTCCTACGGCTGGGGGATCATACACCGATGGTCATAAACTCATCTTT.

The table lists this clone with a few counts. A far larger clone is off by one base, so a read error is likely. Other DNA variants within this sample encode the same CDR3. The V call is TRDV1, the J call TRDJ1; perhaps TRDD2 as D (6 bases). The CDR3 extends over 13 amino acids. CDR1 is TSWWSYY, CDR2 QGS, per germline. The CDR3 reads CALFLLNTDKLIF. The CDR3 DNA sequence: TGTGCTCTATTCCTATTGAACACCGACAAACTCATCTTT.

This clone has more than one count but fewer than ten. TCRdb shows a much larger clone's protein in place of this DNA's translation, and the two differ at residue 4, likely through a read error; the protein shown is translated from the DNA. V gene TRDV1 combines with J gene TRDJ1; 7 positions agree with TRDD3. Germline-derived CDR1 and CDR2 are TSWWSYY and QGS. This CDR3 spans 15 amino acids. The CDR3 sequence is CALEERGIHTDKLIF. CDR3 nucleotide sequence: TGTGCTCTTGAGGAACGAGGGATACACACCGATAAACTCATCTTT.

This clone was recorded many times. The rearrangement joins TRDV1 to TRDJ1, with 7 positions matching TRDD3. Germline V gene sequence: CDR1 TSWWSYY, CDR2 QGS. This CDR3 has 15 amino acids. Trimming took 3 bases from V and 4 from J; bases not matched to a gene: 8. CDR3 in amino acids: CALGDTYVGDDKLIF. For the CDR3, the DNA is TGTGCTCTTGGGGATACCTATGTGGGGGACGATAAACTCATCTTT.

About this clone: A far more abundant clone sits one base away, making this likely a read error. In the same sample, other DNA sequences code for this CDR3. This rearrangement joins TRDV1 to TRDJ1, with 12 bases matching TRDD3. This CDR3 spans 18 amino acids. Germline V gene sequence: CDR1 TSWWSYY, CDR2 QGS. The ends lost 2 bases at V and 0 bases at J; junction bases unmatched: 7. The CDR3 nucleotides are TGTGCTCTTGGGGAAACGCCTGGGGGATACGGGTACACCGATAAACTCATCTTT. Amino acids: CALGETPGGYGYTDKLIF.

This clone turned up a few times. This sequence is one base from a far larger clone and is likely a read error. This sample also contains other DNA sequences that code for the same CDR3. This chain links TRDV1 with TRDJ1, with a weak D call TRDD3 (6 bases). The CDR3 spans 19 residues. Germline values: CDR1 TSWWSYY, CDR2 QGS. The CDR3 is CALGDLSLFPSPYTDKLIF. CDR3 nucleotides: TGTGCTCTAGGGGATCTCTCGCTATTCCCATCCCCGTACACCGATAAACTCATCTTT.

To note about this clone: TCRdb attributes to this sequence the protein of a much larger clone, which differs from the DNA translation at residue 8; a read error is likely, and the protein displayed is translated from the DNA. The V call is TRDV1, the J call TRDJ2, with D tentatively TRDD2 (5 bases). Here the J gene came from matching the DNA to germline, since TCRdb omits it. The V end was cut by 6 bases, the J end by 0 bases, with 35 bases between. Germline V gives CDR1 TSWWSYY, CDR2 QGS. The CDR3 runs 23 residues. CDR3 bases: TGTGCTCTTGGTATCCCCTCGACCTACCCGAGATTCCCCCCGTCCTCTTTGACAGCACAACTCTTCTTT. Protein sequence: CALGIPSTYPRFPPSSLTAQLFF.

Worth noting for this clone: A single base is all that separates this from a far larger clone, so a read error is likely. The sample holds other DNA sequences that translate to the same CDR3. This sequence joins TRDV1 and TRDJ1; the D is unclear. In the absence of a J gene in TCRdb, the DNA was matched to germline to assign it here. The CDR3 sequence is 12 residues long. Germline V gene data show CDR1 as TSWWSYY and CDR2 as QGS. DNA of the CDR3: TGTGCCCTTGGAGAACCCCGGGCCAAACTCATCTTT. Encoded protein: CALGEPRAKLIF.

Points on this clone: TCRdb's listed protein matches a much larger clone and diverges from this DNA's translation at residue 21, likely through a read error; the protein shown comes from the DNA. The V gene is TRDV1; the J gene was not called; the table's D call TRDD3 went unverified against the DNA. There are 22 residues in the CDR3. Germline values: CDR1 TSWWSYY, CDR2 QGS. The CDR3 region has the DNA TGTGCTCTTGGGGACCGTAACCTTCCTACGATGGGGATACGCGGGGGGAACGATAAACTCACCTTT. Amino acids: CALGDRNLPTMGIRGGNDKLTF.

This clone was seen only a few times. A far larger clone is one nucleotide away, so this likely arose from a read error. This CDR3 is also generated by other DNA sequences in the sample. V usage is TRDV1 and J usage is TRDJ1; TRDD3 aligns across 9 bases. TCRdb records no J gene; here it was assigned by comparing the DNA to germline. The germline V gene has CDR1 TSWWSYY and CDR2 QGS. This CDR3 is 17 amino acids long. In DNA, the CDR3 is TGTGCTCTCGGGGAGCCTCCTGGGGGATTGGGACCAGCTAAACTCATCTTT. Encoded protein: CALGEPPGGLGPAKLIF.